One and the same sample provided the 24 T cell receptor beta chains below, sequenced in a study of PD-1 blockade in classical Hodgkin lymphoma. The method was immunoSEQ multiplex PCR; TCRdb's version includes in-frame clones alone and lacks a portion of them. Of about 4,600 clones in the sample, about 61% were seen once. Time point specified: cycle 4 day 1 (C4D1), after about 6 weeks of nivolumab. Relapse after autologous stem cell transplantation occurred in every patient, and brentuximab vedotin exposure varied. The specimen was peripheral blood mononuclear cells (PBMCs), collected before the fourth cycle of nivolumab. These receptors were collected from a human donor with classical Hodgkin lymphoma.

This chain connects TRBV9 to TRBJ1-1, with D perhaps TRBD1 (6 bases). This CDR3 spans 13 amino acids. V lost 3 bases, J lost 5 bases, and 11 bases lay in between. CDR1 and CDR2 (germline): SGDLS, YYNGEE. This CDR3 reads CASSDRVGTEAFF. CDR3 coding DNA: TGTGCCAGCAGCGACAGGGTTGGGACTGAAGCTTTCTTT. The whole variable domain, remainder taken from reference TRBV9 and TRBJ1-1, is DSGVTQTPKHLITATGQRVTLRCSPRSGDLSVYWYQQSLDQGLQFLIQYYNGEERAKGNILERFSAQQFPDLHSELNLSSLELGDSALYFCASSDRVGTEAFFGQGTRLTVV.

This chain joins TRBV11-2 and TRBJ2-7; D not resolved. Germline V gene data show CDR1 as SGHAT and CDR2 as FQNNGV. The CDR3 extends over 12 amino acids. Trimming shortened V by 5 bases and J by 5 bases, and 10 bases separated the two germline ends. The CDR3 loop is CASSRWVNEQYF. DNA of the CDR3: TGTGCCAGCAGCCGGTGGGTAAACGAGCAGTACTTC.

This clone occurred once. CDR3 protein: CASSPGLSGGEQYF. The CDR3 DNA sequence: TGTGCCAGCAGCCCGGGATTATCGGGGGGAGAGCAGTACTTC. This chain joins TRBV28 and TRBJ2-7; TRBD2 matches at 7 bases. This CDR3 has 14 amino acids. V lost 6 bases to trimming and J lost 7 bases; unmatched junction nucleotides: 12. Germline V CDR1 and CDR2: MDHEN, SYDVKM.

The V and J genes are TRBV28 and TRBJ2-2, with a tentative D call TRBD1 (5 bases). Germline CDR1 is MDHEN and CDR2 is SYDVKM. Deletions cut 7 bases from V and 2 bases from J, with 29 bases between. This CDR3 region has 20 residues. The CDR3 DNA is TGTGCCAGCACCTCGCAAACGACGCCACGACAGTGTCGTAACACCGGGGAGCTGTTTTTT. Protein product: CASTSQTTPRQCRNTGELFF.

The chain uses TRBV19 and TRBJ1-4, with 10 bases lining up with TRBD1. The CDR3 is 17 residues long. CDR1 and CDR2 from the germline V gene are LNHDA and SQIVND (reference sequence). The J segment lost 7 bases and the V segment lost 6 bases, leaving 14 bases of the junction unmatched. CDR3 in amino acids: CASRGDPGTGALEKLFF. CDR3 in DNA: TGTGCCAGTAGGGGCGACCCCGGGACAGGGGCTCTTGAAAAACTGTTTTTT.

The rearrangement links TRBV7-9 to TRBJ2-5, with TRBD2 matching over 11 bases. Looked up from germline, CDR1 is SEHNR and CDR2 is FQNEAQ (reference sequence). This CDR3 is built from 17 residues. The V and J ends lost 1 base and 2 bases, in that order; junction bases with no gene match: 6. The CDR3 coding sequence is TGTGCCAGCAGCTTAGGTCGGACTAGCGGGCCACAAGAGACCCAGTACTTC. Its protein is CASSLGRTSGPQETQYF.

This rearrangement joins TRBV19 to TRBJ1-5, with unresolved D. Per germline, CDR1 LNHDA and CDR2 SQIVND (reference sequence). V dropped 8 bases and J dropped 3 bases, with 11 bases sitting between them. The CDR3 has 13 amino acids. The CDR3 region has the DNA TGTGCCAGTGCCCTAGGGTCCAATCAGCCCCAGCATTTT. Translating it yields CASALGSNQPQHF.

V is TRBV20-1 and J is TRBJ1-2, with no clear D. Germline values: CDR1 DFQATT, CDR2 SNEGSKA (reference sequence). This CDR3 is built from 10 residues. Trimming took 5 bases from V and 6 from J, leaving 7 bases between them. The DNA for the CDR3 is TGCAGTGCTCGCTTCGATGGCTACACCTTC. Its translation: CSARFDGYTF.

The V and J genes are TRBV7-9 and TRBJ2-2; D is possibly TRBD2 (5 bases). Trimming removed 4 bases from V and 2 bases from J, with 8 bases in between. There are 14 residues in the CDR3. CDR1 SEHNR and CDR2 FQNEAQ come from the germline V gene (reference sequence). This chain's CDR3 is CASSSDSNTGELFF. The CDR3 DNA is TGTGCCAGCAGCTCGGACTCTAACACCGGGGAGCTGTTTTTT.

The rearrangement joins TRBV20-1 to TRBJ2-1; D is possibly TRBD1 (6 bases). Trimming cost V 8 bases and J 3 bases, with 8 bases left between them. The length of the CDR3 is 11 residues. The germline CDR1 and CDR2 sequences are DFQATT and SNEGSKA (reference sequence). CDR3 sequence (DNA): TGCAGTACAGGGCACTACAATGAGCAGTTCTTC. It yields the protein CSTGHYNEQFF.

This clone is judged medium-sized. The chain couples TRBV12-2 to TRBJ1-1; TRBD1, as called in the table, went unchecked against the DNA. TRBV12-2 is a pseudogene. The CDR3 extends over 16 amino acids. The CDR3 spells CASRFKSRDNYTEAFF. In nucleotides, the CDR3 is TGTGCAAGTCGCTTTAAAAGCCGGGACAATTACACTGAAGCTTTCTTT.

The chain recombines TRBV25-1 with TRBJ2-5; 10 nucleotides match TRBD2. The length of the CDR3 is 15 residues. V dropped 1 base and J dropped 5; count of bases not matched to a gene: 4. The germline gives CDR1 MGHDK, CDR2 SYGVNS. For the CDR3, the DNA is TGTGCCAGCAGTGAATTTCTAGCGGGAGTTGAGACCCAGTACTTC. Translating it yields CASSEFLAGVETQYF.

The CDR3 sequence is CASSVSPVGNEQFF. Here the CDR3 DNA reads TGTGCCAGCAGCGTATCCCCGGTGGGGAATGAGCAGTTCTTC. The chain combines TRBV9 with TRBJ2-1; D gene unclear. CDR3 length: 14 residues. Germline V gives CDR1 SGDLS, CDR2 YYNGEE. Trimming left V 1 base short and J 7 bases short, with 12 bases between.

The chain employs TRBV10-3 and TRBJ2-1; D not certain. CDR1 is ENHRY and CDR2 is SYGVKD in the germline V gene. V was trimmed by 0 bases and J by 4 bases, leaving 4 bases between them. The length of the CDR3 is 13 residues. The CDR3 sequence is CAISESTYNEQFF. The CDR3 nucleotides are TGTGCCATCAGTGAGTCGACATACAATGAGCAGTTCTTC.

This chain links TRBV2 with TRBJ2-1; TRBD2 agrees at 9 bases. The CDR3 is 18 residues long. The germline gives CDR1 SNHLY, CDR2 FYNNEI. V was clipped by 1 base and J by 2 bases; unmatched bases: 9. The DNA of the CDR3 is TGTGCCAGCAGTGAAGTGACCGGTGGGACTAGCCCCTACAATGAGCAGTTCTTC. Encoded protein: CASSEVTGGTSPYNEQFF.

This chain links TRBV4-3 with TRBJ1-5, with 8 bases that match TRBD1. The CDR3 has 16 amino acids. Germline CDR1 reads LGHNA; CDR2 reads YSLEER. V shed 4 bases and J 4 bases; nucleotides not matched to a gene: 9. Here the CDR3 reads CASSLIKGQGNQPQHF. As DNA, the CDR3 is TGCGCCAGCAGCCTCATAAAAGGACAGGGAAATCAGCCCCAGCATTTT.

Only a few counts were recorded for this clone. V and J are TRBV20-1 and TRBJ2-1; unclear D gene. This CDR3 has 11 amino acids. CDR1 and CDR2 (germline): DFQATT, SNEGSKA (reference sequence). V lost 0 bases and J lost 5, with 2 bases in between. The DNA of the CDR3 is TGCAGTGCTAGAGAGGACAATGAGCAGTTCTTC. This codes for CSAREDNEQFF.

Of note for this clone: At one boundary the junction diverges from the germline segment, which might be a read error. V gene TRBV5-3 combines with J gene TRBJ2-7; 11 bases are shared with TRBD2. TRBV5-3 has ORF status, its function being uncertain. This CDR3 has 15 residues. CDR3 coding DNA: TGTGCCAGCAGCTTGGTTGGGACTAGCGGTTACGAGCAGTACTTC. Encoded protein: CASSLVGTSGYEQYF.

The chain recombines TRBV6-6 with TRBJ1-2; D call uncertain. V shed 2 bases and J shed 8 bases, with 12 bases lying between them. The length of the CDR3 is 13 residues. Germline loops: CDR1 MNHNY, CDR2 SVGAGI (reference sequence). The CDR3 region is CASSYIGRTGYTF. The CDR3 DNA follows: TGTGCCAGCAGTTACATAGGACGGACGGGCTACACCTTC.

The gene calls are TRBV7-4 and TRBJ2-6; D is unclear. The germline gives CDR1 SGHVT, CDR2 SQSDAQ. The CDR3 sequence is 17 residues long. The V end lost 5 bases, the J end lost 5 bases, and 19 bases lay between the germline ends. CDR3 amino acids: CASSIGYSQSRANVLTF. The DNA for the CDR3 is TGTGCCAGCAGCATCGGCTACTCACAAAGTCGGGCCAACGTCCTGACTTTC.

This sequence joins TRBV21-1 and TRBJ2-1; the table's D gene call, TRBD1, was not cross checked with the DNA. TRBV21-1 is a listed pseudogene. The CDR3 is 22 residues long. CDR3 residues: CASSKAGDRVKEGWRTYNEQFF. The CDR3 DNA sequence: TGTGCCAGCAGCAAAGCGGGCGACAGGGTAAAGGAGGGATGGAGGACCTACAATGAGCAGTTCTTC.

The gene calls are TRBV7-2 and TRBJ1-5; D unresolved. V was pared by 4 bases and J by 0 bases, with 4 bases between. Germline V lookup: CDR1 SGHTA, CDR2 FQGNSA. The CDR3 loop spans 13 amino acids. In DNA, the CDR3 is TGTGCCAGCAGCTCCTATAGCAATCAGCCCCAGCATTTT. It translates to CASSSYSNQPQHF.

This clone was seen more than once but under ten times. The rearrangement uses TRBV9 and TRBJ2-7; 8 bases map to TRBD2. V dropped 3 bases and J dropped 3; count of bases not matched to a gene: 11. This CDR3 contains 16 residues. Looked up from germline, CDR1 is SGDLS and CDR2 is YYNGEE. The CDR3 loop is CASSGRAGGEDYEQYF. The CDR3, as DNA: TGTGCCAGCAGCGGCCGGGCGGGAGGAGAGGACTACGAGCAGTACTTC.

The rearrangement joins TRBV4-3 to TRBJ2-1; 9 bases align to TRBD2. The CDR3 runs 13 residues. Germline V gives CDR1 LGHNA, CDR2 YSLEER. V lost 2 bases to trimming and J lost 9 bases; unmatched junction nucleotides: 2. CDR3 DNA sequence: TGCGCCAGCAGCCAATTTAGCGGGAGTGAGCAGTTCTTC. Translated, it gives CASSQFSGSEQFF.